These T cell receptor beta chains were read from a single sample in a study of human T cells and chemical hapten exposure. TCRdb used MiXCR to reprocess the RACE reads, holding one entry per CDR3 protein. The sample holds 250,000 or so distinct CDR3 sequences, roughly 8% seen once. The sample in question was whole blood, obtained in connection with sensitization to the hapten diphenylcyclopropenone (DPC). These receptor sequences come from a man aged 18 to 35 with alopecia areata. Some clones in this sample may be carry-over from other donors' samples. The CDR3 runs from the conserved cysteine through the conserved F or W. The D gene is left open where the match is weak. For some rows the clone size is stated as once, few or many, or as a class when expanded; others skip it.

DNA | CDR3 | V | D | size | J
TGCAGTGCTGCCGGGACAGGGTTGGGCGGAAGCACAGATACGCAGTATTTT | CSAAGTGLGGSTDTQYF | TRBV20-1 | TRBD1 | - | TRBJ2-3
TGCAGTGCTAGTGCTCGGGGGGATACGCAGTATTTT | CSASARGDTQYF | TRBV20-1 | - | few | TRBJ2-3
TGTGCCATCAAATCAGTCGCAGGGGACTCCTACGAGCAGTACTTC | CAIKSVAGDSYEQYF | TRBV10-3 | - | many | TRBJ2-7
TGCGCCAGCAGTACTCTTGGGGGGTTCGCTGAAGCTTTCTTT | CASSTLGGFAEAFF | TRBV5-1 | - | few | TRBJ1-1
TGTGCCACTCGGACAGGGGACCTAAGGTCCCATGAGCAGTTCTTC | CATRTGDLRSHEQFF | TRBV19 | TRBD1 | few | TRBJ2-1
TGTGCCAGCAGCATTGAACCGAACACTGAAGCTTTCTTT | CASSIEPNTEAFF | TRBV7-9 | - | - | TRBJ1-1
TGCAGTGCTAGTCTTGTTGGGGCTGAAGCTTTCTTT | CSASLVGAEAFF | TRBV20-1 | - | few | TRBJ1-1
TGTGCCAGCAGCCCATTAGCGTCAGCTCTTCAAGAGACCCAGTACTTC | CASSPLASALQETQYF | TRBV7-6 | - | few | TRBJ2-5
TGCAGTGCTAGTGATAAGGACTATGGCTACACCTTC | CSASDKDYGYTF | TRBV20-1 | - | few | TRBJ1-2
TGTGCCAGCAGTCCGGGACCCTCAGATACGCAGTATTTT | CASSPGPSDTQYF | TRBV6-4 | - | many | TRBJ2-3
TGTGCCAGCAGCCTCAAGGGTCCCTCCACAGATACGCAGTATTTT | CASSLKGPSTDTQYF | TRBV6-5 | - | - | TRBJ2-3
TGTGCCAGCAGCCTTGGACTGATTAGGTACGAGCAGTACTTC | CASSLGLIRYEQYF | TRBV6-2/TRBV6-3 | - | once | TRBJ2-7
TGCGCCAGCAGCGGAATAGGACAGGGGGAGACCCAGTACTTC | CASSGIGQGETQYF | TRBV5-1 | TRBD1 | few | TRBJ2-5
TGCGCCAGCAGCAGTCGCTGGAATGAGCAGTTCTTC | CASSSRWNEQFF | TRBV5-1 | - | - | TRBJ2-1
TGCGCCAGCAGCCAGTCGACGGCAACTAATGAAAAACTGTTTTTT | CASSQSTATNEKLFF | TRBV5-1 | - | - | TRBJ1-4
TGTGCCAGCAGCCCGGGGGCCAGTCGGGAAGCTTTCTTT | CASSPGASREAFF | TRBV9 | - | many | TRBJ1-1
TGCGCCAGCAGCTTGGAGTTTGGGGACCCTTATGGCTACACCTTC | CASSLEFGDPYGYTF | TRBV5-1 | - | - | TRBJ1-2
TGCGCCAGCAGCTTCACAGGGGATTCCTATGGCTACACCTTC | CASSFTGDSYGYTF | TRBV5-1 | TRBD1 | - | TRBJ1-2
TGTGCCAGCAGTTTTTCACTCCAGCGGGGGGCGAAAGAATCACCCCTCCACTTT | CASSFSLQRGAKESPLHF | TRBV27 | - | - | TRBJ1-6
TGTGCCAGCAGGGATAGGGCAGGGGTTACCGGGGAGCTGTTTTTT | CASRDRAGVTGELFF | TRBV6-5 | - | - | TRBJ2-2
TGTGCCAGCAGGCCTAGCGGGGGGGTTGTCACCGGGGAGCTGTTTTTT | CASRPSGGVVTGELFF | TRBV6-5 | TRBD2 | - | TRBJ2-2
TGCGCCAGCAGCCAGAACAGGGGGCGAGGAACTGAAGCTTTCTTT | CASSQNRGRGTEAFF | TRBV4-3 | TRBD1 | - | TRBJ1-1
TGTGCCAGCAGTTCCCCCTTCGGGACGTATTTGGAAAAACTGTTTTTT | CASSSPFGTYLEKLFF | TRBV28 | - | - | TRBJ1-4
TGCAGCGTTTTAGTTCGACTAGCGGGGGCCTACAATGAGCAGTTCTTC | CSVLVRLAGAYNEQFF | TRBV29-1 | TRBD2 | - | TRBJ2-1
TGTGCCAGCAGTTTTCTCTTAGGTGAAAAACTGTTTTTT | CASSFLLGEKLFF | TRBV28 | - | - | TRBJ1-4
TGCAGTGCTAGTGGGACAGGGGGCGGGATATCTAATTCACCCCTCCACTTT | CSASGTGGGISNSPLHF | TRBV20-1 | TRBD1 | few | TRBJ1-6
TGTGCCAGCAGCTTCGTAACGGGGGCGACGGTGAACACTGAAGCTTTCTTT | CASSFVTGATVNTEAFF | TRBV11-2 | - | - | TRBJ1-1
TGCAGTGCTAGAACCGGGACAGAAAATTCACCCCTCCACTTT | CSARTGTENSPLHF | TRBV20-1 | TRBD1 | few | TRBJ1-6
TGCGCCAGCAGTCGACAGGGCCCAGATACGCAGTATTTT | CASSRQGPDTQYF | TRBV10-1 | TRBD1 | - | TRBJ2-3
TGTGCCAGCAGCTTGGGGGCCATTACAGGGACCACTGAAGCTTTCTTT | CASSLGAITGTTEAFF | TRBV5-5 | - | - | TRBJ1-1
TGTGCCAGCAGCTTGGTTGAGCAGTTCTTC | CASSLVEQFF | TRBV7-2 | - | few | TRBJ2-1
TGTGCCAGCAGCAAGACTGGAAGTTCAAACTATGGCTACACCTTC | CASSKTGSSNYGYTF | TRBV14 | - | few | TRBJ1-2
TGCGCCAGCAGCTTGGGGACAGAATCTGAGACCCAGTACTTC | CASSLGTESETQYF | TRBV5-1 | - | few | TRBJ2-5
TGTGCCAGCAGCCAAGCGACATCATCCCAAGCTTTCTTT | CASSQATSSQAFF | TRBV3-1 | - | many | TRBJ1-1
TGTGCCAGCAGCTTAGGAAGACAAAACATTCAGTACTTC | CASSLGRQNIQYF | TRBV7-2 | - | few | TRBJ2-4
TGTGCCAGCAGCCCGGGACCTAAATACGAGCAGTACTTC | CASSPGPKYEQYF | TRBV9 | - | - | TRBJ2-7
TGCGCCAGCAGCCCCAGGGGGGAGGACACTGAAGCTTTCTTT | CASSPRGEDTEAFF | TRBV5-1 | TRBD1 | many | TRBJ1-1
TGTGCCAGTAGTCCTCGTTACTATAGCAATCAGCCCCAGCATTTT | CASSPRYYSNQPQHF | TRBV19 | - | few | TRBJ1-5
TGTGCCAGTAGTATAGGAGGCCAGCCCCAGCATTTT | CASSIGGQPQHF | TRBV19 | - | - | TRBJ1-5
TGTGCCAGCAGTGAAGCAAATCAGGACAGTTCAATTCTGGCCCTTACTTCACCCCTCCACTTT | CASSEANQDSSILALTSPLHF | TRBV6-1 | - | many | TRBJ1-6
TGTGCCAGCAGTTACTCGAATGCAGGGAGAGAGACCCAGTACTTC | CASSYSNAGRETQYF | TRBV6-2/TRBV6-3 | - | - | TRBJ2-5
TGCGCCAGCAGCTCGGCTCCGGGACAGCTTAACTATGGCTACACCTTC | CASSSAPGQLNYGYTF | TRBV5-1 | TRBD1 | many | TRBJ1-2
TGTGCCAGCAGCTTAACGAACAGGAGAGGATCACCCCTCCACTTT | CASSLTNRRGSPLHF | TRBV7-3 | - | - | TRBJ1-6
TGTGCCCAGGGGGTGACTAACTATGGCTACACCTTC | CAQGVTNYGYTF | TRBV7-2 | TRBD1 | few | TRBJ1-2
TGTGCCATCAGTGCCCGTTTCGACGGACCGGACAATGAGCAGTTCTTC | CAISARFDGPDNEQFF | TRBV10-3 | - | - | TRBJ2-1
TGTGCCAGCAGCAAAATGACTAGCGGGGGGTCCCCCGGCCACAATGAGCAGTTCTTC | CASSKMTSGGSPGHNEQFF | TRBV27 | TRBD2 | few | TRBJ2-1
TGTGCCAGCAGTGTGGGGGCGCTAACTATCGGGTACGAGCAGTACTTC | CASSVGALTIGYEQYF | TRBV2 | - | few | TRBJ2-7
TGTGCCAGCAGTTACACTCGCCCTGACAGGGGGATGGCCGGGGAGCTGTTTTTT | CASSYTRPDRGMAGELFF | TRBV6-6 | TRBD1 | - | TRBJ2-2
TGCAGCGTCGCAGGGAGGGCCGCCTACGAGCAGTACTTC | CSVAGRAAYEQYF | TRBV29-1 | TRBD2 | few | TRBJ2-7
TGCAGTGCTAGAGATGAGGGGTGGAGCACAGATACGCAGTATTTT | CSARDEGWSTDTQYF | TRBV20-1 | - | few | TRBJ2-3
TGTGCCAGCAAGGTTGGAGGGGACACTGAAGCTTTCTTT | CASKVGGDTEAFF | TRBV9 | - | - | TRBJ1-1
TGCAGTGCTAGAGATGCGGGTTACGTCGGCCAAGAGACCCAGTACTTC | CSARDAGYVGQETQYF | TRBV20-1 | - | few | TRBJ2-5
TGCAGTGCTAGAGAGAGGGAGAGACAGCTGTACAATGAGCAGTTCTTC | CSARERERQLYNEQFF | TRBV20-1 | - | many | TRBJ2-1
TGTGCCAGCAGCCCTTACAGGATTCTCTCTGGGGCCAACGTCCTGACTTTC | CASSPYRILSGANVLTF | TRBV7-9 | - | - | TRBJ2-6
TGTGCCACAAAGGGCGACACCGGGGAGCTGTTTTTT | CATKGDTGELFF | TRBV24-1 | - | - | TRBJ2-2